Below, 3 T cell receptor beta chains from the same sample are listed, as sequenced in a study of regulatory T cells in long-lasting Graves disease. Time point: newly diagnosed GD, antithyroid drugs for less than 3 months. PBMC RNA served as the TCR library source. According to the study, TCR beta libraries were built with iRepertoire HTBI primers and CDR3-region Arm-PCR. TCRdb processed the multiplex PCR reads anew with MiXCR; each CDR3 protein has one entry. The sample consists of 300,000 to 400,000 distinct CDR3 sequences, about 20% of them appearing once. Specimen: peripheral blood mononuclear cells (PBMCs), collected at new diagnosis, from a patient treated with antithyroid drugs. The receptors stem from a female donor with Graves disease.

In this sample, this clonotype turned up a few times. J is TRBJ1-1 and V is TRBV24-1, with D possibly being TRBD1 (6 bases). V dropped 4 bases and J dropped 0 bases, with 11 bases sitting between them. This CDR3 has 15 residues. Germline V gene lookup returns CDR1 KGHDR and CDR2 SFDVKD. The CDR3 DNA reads TGTGCCACCAGTGAGTCCGGACAGCTGAACACTGAAGCTTTCTTT. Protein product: CATSESGQLNTEAFF.

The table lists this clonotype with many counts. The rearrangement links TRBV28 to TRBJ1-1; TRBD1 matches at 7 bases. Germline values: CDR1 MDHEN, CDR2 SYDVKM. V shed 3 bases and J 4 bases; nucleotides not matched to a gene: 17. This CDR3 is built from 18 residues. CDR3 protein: CASSFWSLRGHGGTEAFF. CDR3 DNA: TGTGCCAGCAGTTTTTGGTCATTGAGGGGGCATGGCGGCACTGAAGCTTTCTTT. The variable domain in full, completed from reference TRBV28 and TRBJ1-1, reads DVKVTQSSRYLVKRTGEKVFLECVQDMDHENMFWYRQDPGLGLRLIYFSYDVKMKEKGDIPEGYSVSREKKERFSLILESASTNQTSMYLCASSFWSLRGHGGTEAFFGQGTRLTVV.

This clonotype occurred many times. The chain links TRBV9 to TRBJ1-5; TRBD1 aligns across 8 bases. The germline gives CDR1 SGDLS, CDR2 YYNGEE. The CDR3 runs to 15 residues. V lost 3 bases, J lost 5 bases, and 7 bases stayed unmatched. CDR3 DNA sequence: TGTGCCAGCAGCGAGACAGGGGACAACTATCAGCCCCAGCATTTT. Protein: CASSETGDNYQPQHF. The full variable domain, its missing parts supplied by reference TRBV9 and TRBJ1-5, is DSGVTQTPKHLITATGQRVTLRCSPRSGDLSVYWYQQSLDQGLQFLIQYYNGEERAKGNILERFSAQQFPDLHSELNLSSLELGDSALYFCASSETGDNYQPQHFGDGTRLSIL.